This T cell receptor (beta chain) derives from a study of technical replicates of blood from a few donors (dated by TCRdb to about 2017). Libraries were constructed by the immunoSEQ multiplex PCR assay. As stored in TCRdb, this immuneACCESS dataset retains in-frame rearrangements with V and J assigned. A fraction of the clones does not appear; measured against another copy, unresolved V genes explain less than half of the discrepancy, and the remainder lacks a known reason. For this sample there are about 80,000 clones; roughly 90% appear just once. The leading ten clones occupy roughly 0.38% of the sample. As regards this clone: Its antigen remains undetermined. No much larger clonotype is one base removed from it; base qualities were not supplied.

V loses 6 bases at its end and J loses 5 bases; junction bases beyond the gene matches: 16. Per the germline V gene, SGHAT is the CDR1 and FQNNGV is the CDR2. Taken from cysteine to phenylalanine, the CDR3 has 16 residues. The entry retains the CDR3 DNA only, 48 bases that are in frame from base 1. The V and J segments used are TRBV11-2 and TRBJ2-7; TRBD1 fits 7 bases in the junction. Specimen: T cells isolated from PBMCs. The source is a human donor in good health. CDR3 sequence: CASSSYGQVPADEQYF. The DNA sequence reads TGTGCCAGCAGTTCCTATGGACAGGTGCCTGCGGACGAGCAGTACTTC.